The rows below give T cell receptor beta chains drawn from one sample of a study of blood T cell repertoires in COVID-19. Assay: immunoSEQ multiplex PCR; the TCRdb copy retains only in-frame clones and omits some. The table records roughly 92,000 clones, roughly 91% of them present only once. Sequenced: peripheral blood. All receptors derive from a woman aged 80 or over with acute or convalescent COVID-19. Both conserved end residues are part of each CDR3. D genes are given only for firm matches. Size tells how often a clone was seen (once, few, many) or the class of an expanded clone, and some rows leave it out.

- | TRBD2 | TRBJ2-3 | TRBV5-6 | TGTGCCAGCAGCGCCGTTACCGCGGGGGGCGTCCCAGATACGCAGTATTTT | CASSAVTAGGVPDTQYF
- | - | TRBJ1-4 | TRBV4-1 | TGCGCCAGCAGCAACTTCGGTGAAAAACTGTTTTTT | CASSNFGEKLFF
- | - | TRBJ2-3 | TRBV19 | TGTGCCAGTAGTATCTACGCGGCGTCTAGCACAGATACGCAGTATTTT | CASSIYAASSTDTQYF
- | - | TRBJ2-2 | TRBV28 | TGTGCCAGCGGGGGATCCGGGACTGCGAACACCGGGGAGCTGTTTTTT | CASGGSGTANTGELFF
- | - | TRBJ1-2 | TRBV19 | TGTGCCAGTATTACGCCAGGGGATAATGGCTACACCTTC | CASITPGDNGYTF
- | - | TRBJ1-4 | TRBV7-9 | TGTGCCAGCAGCGGGGGCAGCACTAATGAAAAACTGTTTTTT | CASSGGSTNEKLFF
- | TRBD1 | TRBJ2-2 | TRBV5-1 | TGCGCCAGCAGCCCGGGACAGATATACACCGGGGAGCTGTTTTTT | CASSPGQIYTGELFF
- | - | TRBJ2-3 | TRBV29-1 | TGCAGCGTTGAAAGCGAGGAGGGGACAGATACGCAGTATTTT | CSVESEEGTDTQYF
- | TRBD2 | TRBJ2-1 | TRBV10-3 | TGTGCCATCAGTGAGTCTGGTAGCGGGAGAACCTATGAGCAGTTCTTC | CAISESGSGRTYEQFF
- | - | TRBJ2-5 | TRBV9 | TGTGCCAGCAGCGTAGGCCAGTCGAAGGAGACCCAGTACTTC | CASSVGQSKETQYF
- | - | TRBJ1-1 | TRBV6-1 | TGTGCCAGCAGTGAACAGGGTAGGACTGAAGCTTTCTTT | CASSEQGRTEAFF
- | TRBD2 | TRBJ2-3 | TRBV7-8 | TGTGCCAGCAGCCCTGGGACTAGCGGGCAAACTAGCACAGATACGCAGTATTTT | CASSPGTSGQTSTDTQYF
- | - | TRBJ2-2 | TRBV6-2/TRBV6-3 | TGTGCCAGCAGTTACCTGTTAGCCGGGGAGCTGTTTTTT | CASSYLLAGELFF
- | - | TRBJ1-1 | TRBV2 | TGTGCCAGCAGTGAAGACAGGCTACTAACGCGTGCTTTCTTT | CASSEDRLLTRAFF
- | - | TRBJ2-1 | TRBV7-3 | TGTGCCAGCAGCTTAAAATTCGGCGGCTACAATGAGCAGTTCTTC | CASSLKFGGYNEQFF
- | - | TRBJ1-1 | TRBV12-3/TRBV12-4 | TGTGCCAGCAGTTTTATTGCGGACACTGAAGCTTTCTTT | CASSFIADTEAFF
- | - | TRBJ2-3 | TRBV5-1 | TGCGCCAGCAGCCCCGCAGGGATTCGGGGCACAGATACGCAGTATTTT | CASSPAGIRGTDTQYF
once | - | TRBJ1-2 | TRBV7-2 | TGTGCCAGCAGCTTAGCAGGCGGGGACTATGGCTACACCTTC | CASSLAGGDYGYTF
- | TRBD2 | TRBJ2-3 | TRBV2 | TGTGCCAGCAGTGAAGAAGGCGGGGGAAGCACAGATACGCAGTATTTT | CASSEEGGGSTDTQYF
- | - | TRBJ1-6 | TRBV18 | TGTGCCAGCTCACCACAGGACAGTAATAATTCACCCCTCCACTTT | CASSPQDSNNSPLHF
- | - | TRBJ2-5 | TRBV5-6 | TGTGCCAGCAGCCCTGACAGGAGACAAGAGACCCAGTACTTC | CASSPDRRQETQYF
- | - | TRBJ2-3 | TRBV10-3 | TGTGCCATCAGTACCACTCGCGACAGCAACACAGATACGCAGTATTTT | CAISTTRDSNTDTQYF
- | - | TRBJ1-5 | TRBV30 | TGTGCCTGGAAAGAGGAAAATCAGCCCCAGCATTTT | CAWKEENQPQHF
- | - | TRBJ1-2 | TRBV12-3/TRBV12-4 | TGTGCCAGCAGTCAAGGGGGCTATGGCTACACCTTC | CASSQGGYGYTF
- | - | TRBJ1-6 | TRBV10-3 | TGTGCCATCAGTGAGTTCCTCAGGCGCTCCTATAATTCACCCCTCCACTTT | CAISEFLRRSYNSPLHF
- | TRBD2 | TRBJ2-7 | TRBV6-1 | TGTGCCAGCAGTCGGACTAGCGCCTGGGAGCAGTACTTC | CASSRTSAWEQYF
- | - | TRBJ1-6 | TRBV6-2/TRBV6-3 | TGTGCCAGCAGTTACCGTAATTCACCCCTCCACTTT | CASSYRNSPLHF
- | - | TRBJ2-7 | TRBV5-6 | TGTGCCAGCAGCTCACAAGGGAGGGAGCAGTACTTC | CASSSQGREQYF
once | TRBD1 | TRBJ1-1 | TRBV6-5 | TGTGCCAGCATTTACACAGGGGGCACTGAAGCTTTCTTT | CASIYTGGTEAFF
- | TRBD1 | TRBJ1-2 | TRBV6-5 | TGTGCCAGCAGGGGACAGGACTATGGCTACACCTTC | CASRGQDYGYTF
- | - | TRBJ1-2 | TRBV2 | TGTGCCAGCAACGAAGGTGGGGGGAACTATGGCTACACCTTC | CASNEGGGNYGYTF
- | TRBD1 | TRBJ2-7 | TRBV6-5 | TGTGCCAGCAGTTACCCGGGACAGGCTGTTCACGAGCAGTACTTC | CASSYPGQAVHEQYF